This TCR beta chain was captured by sequencing in a study of cytomegalovirus exposure and HLA in healthy donors (dated by TCRdb to 2017 to 2019). Some background on the complete study: An earlier analysis of about 530 of the donors reported approximately 260 Gb of sequence data and around 100 million unique TCR beta sequences obtained from about 179 million T cells. An early release that covered roughly 600 HLA-typed donors contained around 330 gigabases of sequencing data and roughly 84 million unique TCR sequences. The later analysis used no new phenotypic data to find candidate immune exposures, relying instead on TCR beta sequences and their occurrence across donors. Because of strong linkage in the cohort, five DR-DQ haplotypes were treated as single units for association and clustering. All discovery cohort repertoires had been generated on a single sequencing platform. High-throughput TCR immunosequencing, statistical association of individual TCRs with disease status, and machine learning were combined to predict cytomegalovirus infection status. The genetic ancestry cluster associated with self-reported Caucasian donors included 65% to 90% of the roughly 360 genotyped donors. Across roughly 420 genotyped donors of the cohort, an average of about 240,000 unique TCR beta nucleotide sequences per donor were sequenced, and 15% to 20% of those sequences were non-productive. The aim of the study was to test whether cataloging public T cell receptors could identify signatures of past pathogen exposure. Class I and class II HLA loci were covered by the typing at four-digit resolution. An earlier analysis of several hundred of the donors applied high-throughput TCR beta sequencing to assess whether each TCR beta V gene segment acted as functional or pseudogenic. Alongside the repertoire data, information on donor age, sex, ethnicity and CMV serostatus was compiled. A separate validation cohort of 100 to 150 different subjects was used in addition to the 666-subject first cohort. A later analysis re-examined previously published TCR beta repertoires from hundreds of donors and added high-resolution HLA genotyping to investigate patterns of TCR occurrence. Typing coverage varied by locus: roughly 629-640 donors for A, B, C, DRB1 and DQB1; roughly 560 for DQA1; around 610 for DPA1; approximately 490 for DPB1. In a later genetic analysis, genome-wide SNP genotypes for about three fifths of the roughly 670 donors were used, and that subset was treated as a discovery cohort. Using immunosequencing, the study profiled T cell repertoires from some 670 subjects and related those repertoires to cytomegalovirus serostatus. What the research found in general, with its limitations: Because counts were too low, seventeen rarely observed V segments, including chromosome 9 orphons, were excluded from the earlier analysis of roughly 580 of the donors. The presence/absence analyses assumed that sequencing depth was roughly uniform across donors, and that assumption may not be true. In a later genetic analysis, fewer N-insertions in productive TCRs were reported among donors in an Asian-associated ancestry cluster than the roughly 700-donor mean. A later analysis found that HLA-associated TCR beta chains were more clonally expanded and had lower generation probabilities than equally common non-associated chains. When HLA alleles, especially DR and DQ, strongly co-occurred, attributing TCR associations to individual alleles was difficult. While some public TCRs were present in many individuals, most TCR sequences turned up only very rarely across donors. A further reported finding was that TCR beta sequences accurately predicted the HLA-A and HLA-B alleles for most subjects in the first cohort. In this cohort, only TCR beta chains were sequenced, and detectable features were limited by the absence of alpha or paired-chain data. The authors suggested that the approach could potentially be extended to other disease states and immunological phenotypes. Most CMV-associated TCR beta chains appeared to be HLA-restricted in a later analysis, and the HLA associations seemed to be driven largely by CMV exposure. In a later genetic analysis, a missense DCLRE1C variant was associated with V-gene and J-gene trimming of TCR beta chains, and the association was replicated in an independent cohort. Immune exposure information for the cohort was limited to CMV serostatus. In an earlier analysis of some 500 of the donors, most TCR beta V segments appeared in productive rearrangements about 87% or about 30% of the time, broadly matching IMGT annotations. According to a later analysis, TCR association rates differed among HLA loci, with DRB1 alleles showing the most associated TCRs and HLA-C alleles showing the fewest. A cluster of highly shared sequence variants was judged likely to represent a technical artifact of the sequencing pipeline. Three of the identified cytomegalovirus-associated TCR beta chains were confirmed in vitro to be specific for cytomegalovirus antigens. A later analysis reported that several top co-occurrence clusters appeared linked to parvovirus B19, influenza, CMV and Epstein-Barr virus. In a later analysis, around 17,000 TCR beta sequences were associated with specific HLA alleles at a false discovery rate of 0.05. Linkage disequilibrium might explain the correlated functional status among segregating V segments, but an unknown experimental factor could not be excluded. The classifier was reported to diagnose cytomegalovirus status with high specificity and sensitivity in both the original and validation cohorts. The study gave a list of over 150 TCR beta chains associated with cytomegalovirus. Because HLA typing was missing for some donors at each locus, association tests included only the typed subset.

The cohort was made up of hundreds of healthy bone marrow donors. All cohort members were sampled while nominally healthy, although unrecorded immune exposures were likely present. The donor was CMV seronegative and belonged to the group of 350 or so seronegative cohort members. A peripheral blood sample was provided by each donor, and peripheral blood mononuclear cells were used for TCR beta sequencing. The Qiagen DNeasy Blood Extraction Kit was used to extract genomic DNA from the blood cell samples. This clone was seen only a few times. Its antigen specificity is not known. One junction end disagrees with the germline gene, perhaps due to a read error. Libraries were made using the immunoSEQ multiplex PCR assay. A mixture of 60 forward primers for TCR Vbeta segments and 13 reverse primers for TCR Jbeta segments was used in the multiplex PCR. A multiplex PCR assay on genomic DNA amplified the CDR3 region of rearranged TCR beta genes. The amplified TCR beta libraries were sequenced on the Illumina HiSeq System as 87-base-pair reads. As for the original processing: A later analysis counted some 74 million unique TCR beta chains across the 666 repertoires, and roughly 11 million of these chains were shared by at least two donors. A nearest-neighbor algorithm error-corrected the raw reads and collapsed the reads into unique sequences, merging closely related sequences to remove PCR and sequencing errors. CDR3 sequences were aligned to IMGT reference sequences to assign V, D and J gene segments. For a sequence to be retained, a match of at least six nucleotides was required to both a V gene segment and a J gene segment. Rearrangements were called productive when the CDR3 lacked stop codons and stayed in frame with V and J; all others were non-productive. Following IMGT convention, CDR3 was defined as the stretch from the second conserved V-encoded cysteine up to the conserved J-encoded phenylalanine. In an earlier analysis of just under 600 of the donors, sequences lacking an unambiguous match to a single V gene segment were excluded. An earlier analysis of several hundred of the donors called V segments functional above 56.7% productive rearrangements and segregating when the between-donor standard deviation exceeded 5%. A statistical classification framework was developed to diagnose cytomegalovirus status using the catalog of TCR beta chain sequences. In a later analysis, V and J genes were assigned by comparing TCR nucleotide sequences against IMGT/GENE-DB human TR gene sequences. The TCRdist pipeline was used in a later analysis to assign CDR3 sequences and most-parsimonious VDJ recombination scenarios. In a later analysis, every TCR beta chain was defined by the combination of its CDR3 amino acid sequence and its V-gene family, and reads without a unique V-gene family were dropped. As a way to deal with suspected cross-contamination and a sequencing artifact, a later analysis dropped 640 or so nucleotide sequences that were highly shared and had low generation probability. In a later analysis, a clonal expansion index was calculated for each public chain from normalized within-repertoire ranks of inferred template counts. A later analysis computed generation probabilities with a VDJ recombination model fitted to out-of-frame rearrangements, and checked the results against IGoR. In a later analysis, TCR-TCR, TCR-HLA and TCR-CMV co-occurrence was scored with hypergeometric tests, and a repertoire-size bias correction was applied to TCR pairs. To estimate false discovery rates, a later analysis permuted the HLA or CMV assignments 20 times. In a later analysis, co-occurring TCRs were grouped using DBSCAN, and TCRdist sequence similarity was added for clustering within HLA-allele-positive subsets. Repertoires with fewer than 30,000 or more than 120,000 public chains were left out of co-occurrence clustering, as were five repertoires with anomalous nucleotide sharing. Sourced from immuneACCESS, this table was stored by TCRdb with only in-frame sequences that have V and J called. A share of the clones is absent; for the studies checked, an unresolved V gene accounts for under half, and the remainder has no known explanation. V and J calls and clone size are as listed in that table; D and trimming were resolved from the DNA. The sample records 270,000 or so clones, 80% to 95% of which are singletons. The top ten hold 1.5% to 2% of the sample.

Sequences were obtained from PBMCs. This TCR came from a girl aged 2 to 9 in good health and CMV-seronegative.

The CDR3 reads CASSLKASGGMGEQFF. The nucleotides are TGTGCTAGCAGCTTAAAGGCTAGCGGGGGTATGGGTGAGCAGTTCTTC. This chain is built from TRBV7-7 and TRBJ2-1, with 10 bases in between that match TRBD2. The CDR3 holds 16 amino acids from the cysteine to the phenylalanine. Kept here is only the CDR3 DNA, which spans 48 bases and is read in frame from base 1. In the germline V gene (reference sequence), CDR1 corresponds to SSHAT and CDR2 to FNYEAQ.